One sample yielded the 30 T cell receptor beta chains listed below, sequenced in a study of shared clonotypes between healthy human individuals. The protocol was immunoSEQ multiplex PCR, while the TCRdb copy is restricted to in-frame clones and leaves out a portion. This sample has some 500,000 clones, with approximately 71% found just once. Sample: PBMCs. Receptors were obtained from a woman aged 40 to 49 in good health. Some clones in this sample may be carry-over from other donors' samples.

The J gene is TRBJ2-2, the V gene TRBV4-1, with 7 bases identical to TRBD1. The CDR3 contains 14 residues. V was pared by 6 bases and J by 0 bases, with 1 base of the junction left unmatched. Germline V lookup: CDR1 MGHRA, CDR2 YSYEKL. The chain's CDR3 is CASRGTANTGELFF. CDR3 DNA sequence: TGCGCCAGCAGAGGGACAGCGAACACCGGGGAGCTGTTTTTT.

Regarding this clone: Different DNA sequences within this sample yield the same CDR3. The V and J genes are TRBV19 and TRBJ2-1; unclear D gene. The length of the CDR3 is 13 residues. Per germline, CDR1 LNHDA and CDR2 SQIVND (reference sequence). The V and J ends lost 4 bases and 0 bases respectively, with 4 bases between them. This CDR3 reads CASSTSSYNEQFF. CDR3 DNA: TGTGCCAGTAGTACGAGCTCCTACAATGAGCAGTTCTTC.

For this clone: The sample contains more than one DNA sequence encoding this CDR3. The chain links TRBV5-1 to TRBJ2-3; D unresolved. Trimming took off 0 bases at V and 0 bases at J, with 5 bases between the two ends. The CDR3 loop spans 14 amino acids. Germline V gene sequence: CDR1 SGHRS, CDR2 YFSETQ. The CDR3 DNA reads TGCGCCAGCAGCTTGGTCGGTAGCACAGATACGCAGTATTTT. Translation gives CASSLVGSTDTQYF.

Concerning this clone: Being one base from a much bigger clone, this may be a read error. The V call is TRBV7-2, the J call TRBJ2-5; 12 bases line up with TRBD2. Germline V gene data show CDR1 as SGHTA and CDR2 as FQGNSA. The CDR3 has 15 amino acids. V lost 5 bases, J lost 1 base, and 2 bases stayed unmatched. CDR3 bases: TGTGCCAGCAGCAAGACTAGCGGGAGCCAAGAGACCCAGTACTTC. Translated, it gives CASSKTSGSQETQYF.

The chain couples TRBV30 to TRBJ2-1; 7 nucleotides agree with TRBD1. The trim removed 2 bases at V and 10 bases at J, leaving 11 bases unmatched. CDR1 GTSNPN and CDR2 SVGIG come from the germline V gene (reference sequence). There are 14 residues in the CDR3. CDR3 bases: TGTGCCTGGAGTAATTTGGGACAGACCGGCGAGCAGTTCTTC. Its translation: CAWSNLGQTGEQFF. The variable domain in full, completed from reference TRBV30 and TRBJ2-1, reads SQTIHQWPATLVQPVGSPLSLECTVEGTSNPNLYWYRQAAGRGLQLLFYSVGIGQISSEVPQNLSASRPQDRQFILSSKKLLLSDSGFYLCAWSNLGQTGEQFFGPGTRLTVL.

The V call is TRBV6-6, the J call TRBJ2-5, with D possibly matching TRBD2 (6 bases). The CDR3 extends over 14 amino acids. Germline CDR1 MNHNY, CDR2 SVGAGI (reference sequence). The V gene lost 6 bases and the J gene lost 4 bases, with 15 bases spanning the gap. This CDR3 is CASRPPGGVETQYF. The CDR3 DNA reads as TGTGCCAGCAGACCACCTGGCGGGGTAGAGACCCAGTACTTC.

Comments on this clone: The same CDR3 also results from other DNA sequences found in this sample. This rearrangement joins TRBV5-1 to TRBJ1-1; 9 bases are a match to TRBD1. Trimming removed 3 bases from V and 0 bases from J; junction bases left unmatched: 3. The CDR3 has 15 residues. Germline lookup yields CDR1 SGHRS and CDR2 YFSETQ. This CDR3 is CASSWGQGVNTEAFF. The CDR3 bases are TGCGCCAGCAGCTGGGGACAGGGCGTGAACACTGAAGCTTTCTTT.

Concerning this clone: The junction shows a germline mismatch at one end, possibly a read error. Other DNA sequences from this sample encode an identical CDR3 as well. The genes are TRBV4-2 and TRBJ2-1, with D perhaps being TRBD1 or TRBD2 (5 bases each). CDR1 LGHNA and CDR2 YNFKEQ come from the germline V gene. The CDR3 length is 16 residues. The CDR3 is CASSNAGTELYNEQFF. In nucleotides, the CDR3 is TGTGCTAGCAGCAATGCCGGGACGGAACTTTACAATGAGCAGTTCTTC.

This rearrangement joins TRBV4-1 to TRBJ2-5; TRBD2 aligns across 10 bases. The J call may be mistaken, given a closer DNA end match to TRBJ2-7. Germline V gene data show CDR1 as MGHRA and CDR2 as YSYEKL. CDR3 size: 15 residues. The CDR3 loop is CASSQDGLAGDEQYF. DNA for the CDR3: TGCGCCAGCAGCCAAGATGGGCTAGCGGGAGACGAGCAGTACTTC.

The J gene is TRBJ2-5, the V gene TRBV6-1, with D possibly TRBD2 on 5 matching bases. V was trimmed by 7 bases and J by 2 bases, leaving 11 bases between them. Germline V lookup: CDR1 MNHNS, CDR2 SASEGT. The CDR3 loop spans 13 amino acids. CDR3 region: CASTNSGQETQYF. CDR3 coding DNA: TGTGCCAGCACCAACTCGGGACAAGAGACCCAGTACTTC.

The rearrangement links TRBV18 to TRBJ1-1; tentatively, D is TRBD1 (5 bases). V was pared by 6 bases and J by 0 bases, with 17 bases between. Germline V lookup: CDR1 KGHSH, CDR2 LQKENI. CDR3 length: 16 amino acids. This CDR3 reads CASSRVWSGMNTEAFF. The CDR3 coding sequence is TGTGCCAGCTCCCGAGTTTGGTCAGGGATGAACACTGAAGCTTTCTTT.

As concerns this clone: The likely explanation is a read error, given a far larger clone one base away. In the same sample, other DNA sequences code for this CDR3. This chain links TRBV27 with TRBJ1-2, with D unclear. The CDR3 covers 13 residues. The germline gives CDR1 MNHEY, CDR2 SMNVEV (reference sequence). This CDR3 reads CASSFSLNYGYTF. The DNA of the CDR3 is TGCGCCAGCAGTTTCAGCCTTAACTATGGCTACACCTTC.

Turning to this clone: This is likely an artifact of a read error, given a far larger clone one base away. The chain links TRBV30 to TRBJ1-1; perhaps TRBD1 as D (6 bases). Per germline, CDR1 GTSNPN and CDR2 SVGIG (reference sequence). The length of the CDR3 is 12 residues. CDR3 protein: CARSVGGLEAFF. CDR3 nucleotide sequence: TGTGCCCGGAGCGTCGGGGGCCTTGAAGCTTTCTTT.

To note about this clone: A far more abundant clone sits one base away, making this likely a read error. In the same sample, other DNA sequences code for this CDR3. The chain employs TRBV4-2 and TRBJ2-2; possible D gene TRBD2, 6 bases. CDR3 length: 15 residues. The V gene's germline CDR1 is LGHNA and CDR2 YNFKEQ. The CDR3 here is CASSQDHGSTGELFF. As DNA, the CDR3 is TGTGCCAGCAGCCAAGATCACGGGAGTACCGGGGAGTTGTTTTTT.

This clone was observed a single time. This sequence may be a read error, since a much larger clone differs from it by one base. The genes are TRBV7-2 and TRBJ2-7, with 7 bases identical to TRBD1. The germline CDR1 and CDR2 sequences are SGHTA and FQGNSA. The CDR3 runs 14 residues. V gave up 1 base and J gave up 2 bases; unmatched junction bases: 2. The CDR3 sequence is CASSLVGTAYEQYF. Here the CDR3 DNA reads TGTGCCAGCAGCTTAGTCGGGACAGCCTACGAGCAGTACTTC.

This clone was found once. The rearrangement uses TRBV5-1 and TRBJ2-1; either TRBD1 or TRBD2 may supply D (5 bases each). Germline CDR1 reads SGHRS; CDR2 reads YFSETQ. The length of the CDR3 is 14 residues. V lost 4 bases to trimming and J lost 0 bases, with 8 bases between them. This chain's CDR3 is CASSPGSSYNEQFF. CDR3 bases: TGCGCCAGCAGCCCAGGGAGCTCCTACAATGAGCAGTTCTTC.

The chain employs TRBV4-1 and TRBJ1-5; D is uncertain. Germline V gene lookup returns CDR1 MGHRA and CDR2 YSYEKL. The V and J ends lost 1 base and 5 bases respectively, with 24 bases between them. CDR3 length: 19 amino acids. CDR3 nucleotide sequence: TGCGCCAGCAGCCAAGTCATAACCACTCGGGAGTCGGGCGATCAGCCCCAGCATTTT. Translating it yields CASSQVITTRESGDQPQHF.

V gene TRBV27 combines with J gene TRBJ1-5; D gene ambiguous. Between the trimmed V and J ends, which lost 6 bases and 8 bases, there was a span of 14 bases. Looked up from germline, CDR1 is MNHEY and CDR2 is SMNVEV (reference sequence). CDR3 size: 13 residues. This CDR3 reads CASRRGVEEPQHF. The CDR3 DNA follows: TGTGCCAGCAGACGGGGAGTCGAGGAGCCCCAGCATTTT.

The chain uses TRBV27 and TRBJ2-1; D may be TRBD1 (7 bases). The V gene lost 3 bases and the J gene lost 3 bases, with 15 bases spanning the gap. Germline V CDR1 and CDR2: MNHEY, SMNVEV (reference sequence). The CDR3 sequence is 16 residues long. The CDR3 nucleotides read TGTGCCAGCAGTTTTGTTGGGCAGGGGGGCTACAATGAGCAGTTCTTC. Its protein product is CASSFVGQGGYNEQFF.

The V gene is TRBV28, the J gene TRBJ1-1; TRBD1 might be the D (6 bases). The V gene's germline CDR1 is MDHEN and CDR2 SYDVKM. This CDR3 is 16 amino acids long. Trimming cost V 3 bases and J 5 bases, with 19 bases left between them. As DNA, the CDR3 is TGTGCCAGCAGTTTCCCGAAGGGGGGGGCCCGTACTGAAGCTTTCTTT. It translates to CASSFPKGGARTEAFF. Full variable domain (outside the CDR3, taken from reference TRBV28 and TRBJ1-1): DVKVTQSSRYLVKRTGEKVFLECVQDMDHENMFWYRQDPGLGLRLIYFSYDVKMKEKGDIPEGYSVSREKKERFSLILESASTNQTSMYLCASSFPKGGARTEAFFGQGTRLTVV.

V usage is TRBV7-2 and J usage is TRBJ2-3; TRBD1 is a possible D gene (5 bases). This CDR3 region has 15 residues. Deletions cut 2 bases from V and 2 bases from J, with 11 bases between. The germline gives CDR1 SGHTA, CDR2 FQGNSA. In DNA form, the CDR3 reads TGTGCCAGCAGCTTACTTGCAGGGCTCACAGATACGCAGTATTTT. Translation: CASSLLAGLTDTQYF.

V is TRBV11-2 and J is TRBJ2-2; possibly TRBD2 for D (6 bases). The CDR3 contains 15 residues. The V gene's germline CDR1 is SGHAT and CDR2 FQNNGV. V gave up 5 bases and J gave up 1 base, with 11 bases separating them. The CDR3, as DNA: TGTGCCAGCAGCCAACGCGGGGTGAACACCGGGGAGCTGTTTTTT. Its translation: CASSQRGVNTGELFF.

This rearrangement joins TRBV6-6 to TRBJ1-3; the D is unclear. The CDR3 length is 14 residues. The V gene lost 4 bases and the J gene lost 0 bases, with 7 bases spanning the gap. Germline CDR1 is MNHNY and CDR2 is SVGAGI (reference sequence). The CDR3 coding sequence is TGTGCCAGCAGTTCGCCAGACTCTGGAAACACCATATATTTT. Its translation is CASSSPDSGNTIYF.

The rearrangement links TRBV11-3 to TRBJ2-2; D call uncertain. The V end lost 0 bases, the J end lost 2 bases, and 7 bases lay between the germline ends. This CDR3 is 15 amino acids long. Germline V lookup: CDR1 SGHNT, CDR2 YENEEA. The CDR3 loop is CASSLDRVNTGELFF. Written as DNA, the CDR3 is TGTGCCAGCAGCTTAGATCGGGTTAACACCGGGGAGCTGTTTTTT.

CDR3 DNA: TGTGCCAGCAGTAAGACTCGCGAGGGGGGCTACGAGCAGTACTTC. It translates to CASSKTREGGYEQYF. This sequence joins TRBV6-5 and TRBJ2-7, with D tentatively TRBD1 or TRBD2 (6 bases each). CDR3 length equals 15 residues. CDR1 is MNHEY and CDR2 is SVGAGI in the germline V gene. The V end lost 5 bases, the J end lost 3 bases, and 17 bases lay between the germline ends.

V usage is TRBV19 and J usage is TRBJ2-7; D is perhaps TRBD2 (6 bases). Trimming pared 3 bases from V and 6 bases from J, leaving 15 bases between. This CDR3 is built from 14 residues. CDR1 and CDR2 (germline): LNHDA, SQIVND (reference sequence). CDR3 sequence reads: CASSMAGLLTEQYF. For the CDR3, the DNA is TGTGCCAGTAGTATGGCGGGATTGTTGACCGAGCAGTACTTC.

The chain joins TRBV2 to TRBJ2-5, with D perhaps matching TRBD1 or TRBD2 (6 bases each). Trimming shortened V by 7 bases and J by 5 bases, and 20 bases separated the two germline ends. Looked up from germline, CDR1 is SNHLY and CDR2 is FYNNEI. The CDR3 covers 15 residues. Here the CDR3 DNA reads TGTGCCAGCATCGCGGGACAAATACAAATCGAGACCCAGTACTTC. Its protein product is CASIAGQIQIETQYF.

The chain is built from TRBV7-2 and TRBJ2-3; TRBD2 agrees at 12 bases. The ends lost 5 bases at V and 7 bases at J; junction bases unmatched: 10. CDR3 size: 16 residues. The germline CDR1 and CDR2 sequences are SGHTA and FQGNSA. CDR3 in amino acids: CASSRDRTSGMYTQYF. DNA of the CDR3: TGTGCCAGCAGCCGAGACCGGACTAGCGGGATGTATACGCAGTATTTT. The full variable domain, completed using reference TRBV7-2 and TRBJ2-3, is GAGVSQSPSNKVTEKGKDVELRCDPISGHTALYWYRQSLGQGLEFLIYFQGNSAPDKSGLPSDRFSAERTGGSVSTLTIQRTQQEDSAVYLCASSRDRTSGMYTQYFGPGTRLTVL.

The chain has TRBV4-3 and TRBJ2-1, with a possible D match to TRBD1 (5 bases). Germline CDR1 is LGHNA and CDR2 is YSLEER. This CDR3 comprises 14 residues. Trimming took 0 bases from V and 8 from J, leaving 11 bases between them. The CDR3 nucleotides are TGCGCCAGCAGCCAAGAATTTGGGGCGGATGAGCAGTTCTTC. Translating gives CASSQEFGADEQFF.

In its sample, this clone was seen many times. J is TRBJ2-3 and V is TRBV4-2; possible D gene TRBD2, 6 bases. Germline values: CDR1 LGHNA, CDR2 YNFKEQ. The CDR3 spans 18 residues. The germline V and J ends were trimmed by 1 base and 1 base, with 18 bases remaining between them. The CDR3 loop is CASSQGSGGPVGTDTQYF. CDR3 DNA: TGTGCCAGCAGCCAAGGTAGCGGAGGGCCCGTAGGCACAGATACGCAGTATTTT.